One sample yielded the 8 T cell receptor beta chains listed below, sequenced in a study of blood T cell repertoires in COVID-19. The method was immunoSEQ multiplex PCR; TCRdb's version includes in-frame clones alone and lacks a portion of them. This table holds over 250,000 clones, 86% found once. Sample: PBMCs or T cells enriched from blood (not recorded which). These receptors all come from a woman in her late teens or twenties who had recovered from COVID-19.

The chain combines TRBV6-1 with TRBJ1-1; D is undetermined. V gave up 1 base and J gave up 0 bases, with 9 bases separating them. This CDR3 contains 15 residues. Germline assignment: CDR1 MNHNS and CDR2 SASEGT. The CDR3 DNA is TGTGCCAGCAGTGAAGGTGAGGGTCTGAACACTGAAGCTTTCTTT. Protein product: CASSEGEGLNTEAFF.

The J gene is TRBJ2-3, the V gene TRBV4-1, with 9 nucleotides matching TRBD2. Germline lookup yields CDR1 MGHRA and CDR2 YSYEKL. V dropped 0 bases and J dropped 0; count of bases not matched to a gene: 10. This CDR3 is built from 19 residues. In DNA, the CDR3 is TGCGCCAGCAGCCAAGATGGGGCTAGCGGGGACCTGAGCACAGATACGCAGTATTTT. Its translation is CASSQDGASGDLSTDTQYF.

This clone was found once. The V and J genes are TRBV4-3 and TRBJ2-7, with a possible D match to TRBD2 (6 bases). The germline CDR1 and CDR2 sequences are LGHNA and YSLEER. The CDR3 is made up of 15 amino acids. V was trimmed by 0 bases and J by 6 bases, leaving 15 bases between them. CDR3 amino acids: CASSQDRRDGIEQYF. DNA of the CDR3: TGCGCCAGCAGCCAAGATAGGAGGGATGGGATCGAGCAGTACTTC.

This clone was seen just once. Other DNA sequences in the sample encode the same CDR3. The V and J genes are TRBV5-1 and TRBJ2-3, with TRBD2 matching over 12 bases. Germline V gene data show CDR1 as SGHRS and CDR2 as YFSETQ. This CDR3 has 16 amino acids. The ends lost 0 bases at V and 4 bases at J; junction bases unmatched: 3. The CDR3 DNA sequence: TGCGCCAGCAGCTTGGTACTAGCGGGAGGTTCAGATACGCAGTATTTT. Amino acids: CASSLVLAGGSDTQYF.

This clone was seen only a few times. This rearrangement joins TRBV4-3 to TRBJ2-5, with D perhaps TRBD1 (6 bases). With 0 bases removed from V and 4 bases from J, the gap between germline ends came to 15 bases. There are 16 residues in the CDR3. Germline CDR1 LGHNA, CDR2 YSLEER. The CDR3 loop reads CASSQDYSQGSETQYF. In nucleotides, the CDR3 is TGCGCCAGCAGCCAAGATTACTCGCAGGGGTCAGAGACCCAGTACTTC.

The rearrangement uses TRBV23-1 and TRBJ1-2, with TRBD1 matching over 11 bases. TRBV23-1 is classed as an ORF, of uncertain function. The CDR3 has 18 amino acids. V gave up 3 bases and J gave up 5 bases; unmatched junction bases: 14. The CDR3 sequence: CASSHLPSYGTGGYGYTF. CDR3 in DNA: TGCGCCAGCAGTCATTTGCCTAGTTATGGGACAGGGGGATATGGCTACACCTTC.

The rearrangement uses TRBV11-2 and TRBJ2-1; 10 bases align to TRBD2. This CDR3 region has 16 residues. J was trimmed by 3 bases and V by 5 bases; bases with no gene match: 7. The germline V gene has CDR1 SGHAT and CDR2 FQNNGV. The CDR3 reads CASSDSGRPIYNEQFF. CDR3 nucleotides: TGTGCCAGCAGCGATAGCGGGAGGCCGATCTACAATGAGCAGTTCTTC. The variable domain in full, with the rest retrieved from reference TRBV11-2 and TRBJ2-1, is EAGVAQSPRYKIIEKRQSVAFWCNPISGHATLYWYQQILGQGPKLLIQFQNNGVVDDSQLPKDRFSAERLKGVDSTLKIQPAKLEDSAVYLCASSDSGRPIYNEQFFGPGTRLTVL.

Details on this clone: Within the sample, other DNA sequences also encode this same CDR3. The gene calls are TRBV3-1 (or the pseudogene TRBV3-2) and TRBJ1-3; D unclear. From germline, CDR1 is LGHDT and CDR2 YNNKEL (reference sequence). Trimming removed 1 base at V and 1 base at J, with 5 bases between. This CDR3 spans 14 amino acids. The CDR3 region has the DNA TGTGCCAGCAGCCAAGGGCTGTCTGGAAACACCATATATTTT. Protein: CASSQGLSGNTIYF.